This TCR beta chain is drawn from a study of cytomegalovirus exposure and HLA in healthy donors. On the study more broadly: Ancestry clustering placed more than 80% of roughly 410 genotyped donors in the Caucasian-associated cluster.

This clone appeared a single time. 60 Vbeta and 13 Jbeta primers were used in PCR. Clones were read by immunoSEQ multiplex PCR, and TCRdb kept only the in-frame ones, dropping some. The sample contains under 200,000 clones, roughly 82% of which appear only once. This CDR3 region has 14 residues. Trimming left V 2 bases short and J 5 bases short, with 10 bases between. CDR1 and CDR2 from the germline V gene are LNHDA and SQIVND (reference sequence). The TCR was taken from a woman between 45 and 60 years old in good health and CMV-seronegative. The chain employs TRBV19 and TRBJ1-5, with D possibly matching TRBD1 (5 bases). Sequences were obtained from PBMCs. The CDR3 protein is CASSIRGLDQPQHF. In nucleotides, the CDR3 is TGTGCCAGTAGTATAAGGGGCTTGGATCAGCCCCAGCATTTT.